This T cell receptor (beta chain) was sequenced in a study of metastatic and nonmetastatic thyroid tumors. Study background: Repertoires of blood and of tissue (tumor or nodule) from malignant and benign thyroid patients were compared. Regarding the study as a whole: Relative to benign nodules, malignant thyroid tumors were reportedly characterized by significantly elevated TCR beta diversity in blood and tumor.

About this clone itself: The antigen is undetermined. Just one base apart from a much larger clone, this may be a read error.

All patients reached thyroid surgery having received no treatment beforehand. In the authors' workflow: Differences in CDR3 between clinicopathological groups were drawn on to build a classifier intended to discriminate distant-metastatic papillary thyroid cancer patients. Using MiXCR, TCRdb reanalyzed the PCR reads. The V and J calls here are based on TCRdb, not the publication. Among roughly 13,000 clones listed, roughly 28% were seen once. With V trimmed by 11 bases and J by 4 bases, 9 bases remained unmatched. Germline CDR1 ENHRY, CDR2 SYGVKD. This CDR3 is built from 13 residues. The sequence was obtained from a female donor with papillary thyroid cancer or a benign thyroid nodule (not recorded which). Some clones in this sample may be carry-over from other donors' samples. Sequencing input: tumor tissue. V usage is TRBV10-3 and J usage is TRBJ2-5; 8 bases are a match to TRBD1. In DNA, the CDR3 is TGTGCCTCCAGCGACAGGGGCCGAGAGACCCAGTACTTC. It encodes CASSDRGRETQYF.